One sample yielded the 22 T cell receptor beta chains listed below, sequenced in a study of blood T cell repertoires in COVID-19. Some clones are missing from TCRdb's copy, which holds only in-frame ones; the method was immunoSEQ multiplex PCR. The sample holds 200,000 or so clones, around four fifths seen once. The specimen was peripheral blood. These receptor sequences come from a woman aged 70-85 years with active or convalescent COVID-19.

The chain carries TRBV5-6 and TRBJ2-7, with D possibly matching TRBD1 (6 bases). The CDR3 runs 14 residues. Trimming pared 2 bases from V and 2 bases from J, leaving 11 bases between. The germline gives CDR1 SGHDT, CDR2 YYEEEE. This chain's CDR3 is CASSLQGPPYEQYF. CDR3 bases: TGTGCCAGCAGCTTACAGGGACCTCCCTACGAGCAGTACTTC.

The chain combines TRBV7-6 with TRBJ2-2, with 8 bases fitting TRBD1. Germline V CDR1 and CDR2: SGHVS, FNYEAQ. After removal of 4 bases from V and 7 bases from J, the junction contained 8 bases not matched to a gene. The CDR3 is made up of 15 amino acids. This chain's CDR3 is CASSSTTGAIGELFF. DNA for the CDR3: TGTGCCAGCAGCTCGACGACAGGGGCAATCGGGGAGCTGTTTTTT.

The rearrangement joins TRBV7-9 to TRBJ2-5; 11 nucleotides agree with TRBD2. V dropped 3 bases and J dropped 5; count of bases not matched to a gene: 8. CDR3 length: 16 residues. Per germline, CDR1 SEHNR and CDR2 FQNEAQ (reference sequence). Here the CDR3 reads CASSFLAGGPMETQYF. DNA of the CDR3: TGTGCCAGCAGCTTTTTAGCGGGAGGGCCGATGGAGACCCAGTACTTC.

The chain employs TRBV4-1 and TRBJ1-3; no reliable D call. The CDR3 has 15 amino acids. Trimming stripped 1 base from V and 4 bases from J, with 11 bases between. Germline CDR1 and CDR2: MGHRA and YSYEKL. The CDR3, as DNA: TGCGCCAGCAGCCAAGCGGCGGTCGGCGGAAACACCATATATTTT. It is translated as CASSQAAVGGNTIYF.

Here the CDR3 reads CASRGQGGTDTQYF. The CDR3 bases are TGTGCCAGCAGGGGACAGGGGGGCACAGATACGCAGTATTTT. The rearrangement links TRBV6-6 to TRBJ2-3, with 11 bases lining up with TRBD1. Losses at the gene ends were 6 bases for V and 1 base for J; bases not matched to a gene: 0. Germline V gene sequence: CDR1 MNHNY, CDR2 SVGAGI (reference sequence). The CDR3 consists of 14 residues.

The rearrangement links TRBV6-5 to TRBJ1-5; D gene unclear. Germline V lookup: CDR1 MNHEY, CDR2 SVGAGI. V shed 5 bases and J shed 7 bases, with 12 bases lying between them. The CDR3 is 13 amino acids. CDR3 region: CASSTIVEQPQHF. The DNA for the CDR3 is TGTGCCAGCAGTACTATCGTAGAGCAGCCCCAGCATTTT.

This clone was recorded once. The CDR3, as DNA: TGTGCCAGCAGCGTGGCCGGGGAGACCCAGTACTTC. This sequence encodes CASSVAGETQYF. The rearrangement uses TRBV9 and TRBJ2-5; D is unresolved. V gave up 2 bases and J gave up 5 bases, with 7 bases separating them. The germline gives CDR1 SGDLS, CDR2 YYNGEE. The CDR3 covers 12 residues.

V gene TRBV28 combines with J gene TRBJ2-1; perhaps TRBD2 as D (6 bases). The germline CDR1 and CDR2 sequences are MDHEN and SYDVKM. V shed 5 bases and J shed 13 bases, with 12 bases lying between them. The CDR3 has 11 residues. CDR3 in amino acids: CASSRTNEQFF. CDR3 DNA sequence: TGTGCCAGCAGTAGGACTAACGAACAGTTCTTC.

V usage is TRBV29-1 and J usage is TRBJ2-7; D gene uncertain. The CDR3 has 12 residues. Per germline, CDR1 SQVTM and CDR2 ANQGSEA. V shed 4 bases and J shed 1 base, with 8 bases lying between them. CDR3 in amino acids: CSVVVRSYEQYF. The CDR3 DNA follows: TGCAGCGTTGTTGTCAGGTCCTACGAGCAGTACTTC.

The chain combines TRBV15 with TRBJ2-1; TRBD2 matches at 13 bases. Germline V lookup: CDR1 LNHNV, CDR2 YYDKDF (reference sequence). This CDR3 is built from 17 residues. The trim removed 2 bases at V and 7 bases at J, leaving 8 bases unmatched. The CDR3, as DNA: TGTGCCACCAGCAGACGTCTAGGACTAGCGGGGGTAAATGAGCAGTTCTTC. Its protein is CATSRRLGLAGVNEQFF.

The V call is TRBV5-4, the J call TRBJ2-3, with a tentative D call TRBD2 (6 bases). V dropped 0 bases and J dropped 2 bases, with 10 bases sitting between them. Germline assignment: CDR1 SGHNT and CDR2 YYREEE (reference sequence). The length of the CDR3 is 15 residues. In DNA form, the CDR3 reads TGTGCCAGCAGCTTGGTCGGGAGTCCCACAGATACGCAGTATTTT. Its translation: CASSLVGSPTDTQYF.

The V gene is TRBV25-1, the J gene TRBJ2-7, with TRBD1 identical over 8 bases. V dropped 4 bases and J dropped 3; count of bases not matched to a gene: 5. From germline, CDR1 is MGHDK and CDR2 SYGVNS. The CDR3 sequence is 14 residues long. The CDR3 is CASSVSGTGYEQYF. CDR3 coding DNA: TGTGCCAGCAGTGTATCCGGGACAGGCTACGAGCAGTACTTC.

The rearrangement joins TRBV18 to TRBJ1-2; D unresolved. Trimming removed 6 bases at V and 4 bases at J, with 21 bases between. CDR1 is KGHSH, CDR2 LQKENI, per germline. CDR3 length: 16 residues. CDR3 bases: TGTGCCAGCTCCGGGCAGTCCTCTAGCGGGCCCTATGGCTACACCTTC. It codes for CASSGQSSSGPYGYTF.

A remark on this clone: Other DNA sequences in this sample translate to the same CDR3. CDR3 in DNA: TGTGCCAGCAGTCCGGGACTAGCAGTTTACGAGCAGTACTTC. It encodes CASSPGLAVYEQYF. This sequence joins TRBV27 and TRBJ2-7, with 9 positions matching TRBD2. V was clipped by 5 bases and J by 4 bases; unmatched bases: 6. The CDR3 loop spans 14 amino acids. Looked up from germline, CDR1 is MNHEY and CDR2 is SMNVEV (reference sequence).

The rearrangement uses TRBV7-3 and TRBJ2-3, with 7 bases identical to TRBD1. Germline V gene sequence: CDR1 SGHTA, CDR2 FQGTGA. There are 15 residues in the CDR3. V was pared by 5 bases and J by 2 bases, with 7 bases of the junction left unmatched. Here the CDR3 DNA reads TGTGCCAGCAGCCCCACAGGGGCCTTCACAGATACGCAGTATTTT. Its protein product is CASSPTGAFTDTQYF.

This chain joins TRBV5-6 and TRBJ2-1, with 7 bases aligning to TRBD2. Germline V gene sequence: CDR1 SGHDT, CDR2 YYEEEE. J lost 7 bases, V lost 4 bases, and 11 bases had no gene match. This CDR3 has 15 amino acids. The CDR3 reads CASSPERGLSNEQFF. The CDR3 DNA is TGTGCCAGCAGCCCGGAGCGGGGCCTTTCGAATGAGCAGTTCTTC.

The gene calls are TRBV6-6 and TRBJ1-4; no reliable D call. The germline V gene has CDR1 MNHNY and CDR2 SVGAGI (reference sequence). The CDR3 consists of 14 residues. Trimming took off 6 bases at V and 7 bases at J, with 15 bases between the two ends. CDR3 nucleotide sequence: TGTGCCAGCAGCCACAGAGGGCGAGTTGAAAAACTGTTTTTT. Its translation is CASSHRGRVEKLFF.

This clone was picked up a small number of times. The rearrangement uses TRBV3-1 (or the pseudogene TRBV3-2) and TRBJ1-1; the match to TRBD1 covers 10 bases. The V and J ends lost 3 bases and 7 bases, in that order; junction bases with no gene match: 2. The CDR3 runs to 13 residues. The germline V gene has CDR1 LGHDT and CDR2 YNNKEL (reference sequence). The CDR3 nucleotides read TGTGCCAGCAGCCAGGACAGGGGGGGTGAAGCTTTCTTT. Its protein is CASSQDRGGEAFF.

In DNA, the CDR3 is TGTGCCAGCAGTGAATTCGGTGGGGGGAACGAGCAGTACTTC. It codes for CASSEFGGGNEQYF. This chain uses TRBV25-1 with TRBJ2-7, with D perhaps matching TRBD2 (6 bases). The ends were cut back, 1 base at V and 5 bases at J, with 12 bases in the middle. The germline gives CDR1 MGHDK, CDR2 SYGVNS. This CDR3 has 14 amino acids.

This clone appeared a single time. This rearrangement joins TRBV12-5 to TRBJ2-1; 9 nucleotides align to TRBD2. V gave up 4 bases and J gave up 3 bases; unmatched junction bases: 10. There are 17 residues in the CDR3. Germline V gene lookup returns CDR1 LGHNT and CDR2 FRNRAP. The CDR3 is CASGYLSSGSGYNEQFF. The CDR3, as DNA: TGTGCTAGTGGTTACCTTAGTAGCGGGAGTGGCTACAATGAGCAGTTCTTC. Full variable domain (remainder filled in from reference TRBV12-5 and TRBJ2-1): DARVTQTPRHKVTEMGQEVTMRCQPILGHNTVFWYRQTMMQGLELLAYFRNRAPLDDSGMPKDRFSAEMPDATLATLKIQPSEPRDSAVYFCASGYLSSGSGYNEQFFGPGTRLTVL.

V gene TRBV9 combines with J gene TRBJ2-5; TRBD2 aligns across 7 bases. The J segment lost 0 bases and the V segment lost 3 bases, leaving 5 bases of the junction unmatched. This CDR3 comprises 15 residues. Germline V gene lookup returns CDR1 SGDLS and CDR2 YYNGEE. CDR3 nucleotides: TGTGCCAGCAGCGAAGGACTAGGGAACCAAGAGACCCAGTACTTC. This encodes CASSEGLGNQETQYF.

This chain joins TRBV10-3 and TRBJ2-7, with TRBD2 matching 7 bases. The germline gives CDR1 ENHRY, CDR2 SYGVKD. The CDR3 runs 13 residues. V gave up 9 bases and J gave up 4 bases; unmatched junction bases: 9. The CDR3 DNA is TGTGCCATAGGGACTAACGCCGAATACGAGCAGTACTTC. It codes for CAIGTNAEYEQYF.